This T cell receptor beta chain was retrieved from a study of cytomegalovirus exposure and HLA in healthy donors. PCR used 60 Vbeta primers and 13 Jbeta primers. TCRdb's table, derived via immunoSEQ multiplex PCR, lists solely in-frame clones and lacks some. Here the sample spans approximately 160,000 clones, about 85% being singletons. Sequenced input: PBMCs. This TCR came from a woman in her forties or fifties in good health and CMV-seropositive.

The CDR3 region is CSVDATGSYNEQFF. The CDR3 bases are TGCAGCGTGGACGCGACAGGTTCCTACAATGAGCAGTTCTTC. J is TRBJ2-1 and V is TRBV29-1; the D gene is possibly TRBD1 (6 bases). V shed 6 bases and J shed 1 base, with 13 bases lying between them. This CDR3 is built from 14 residues. The germline V gene has CDR1 SQVTM and CDR2 ANQGSEA.